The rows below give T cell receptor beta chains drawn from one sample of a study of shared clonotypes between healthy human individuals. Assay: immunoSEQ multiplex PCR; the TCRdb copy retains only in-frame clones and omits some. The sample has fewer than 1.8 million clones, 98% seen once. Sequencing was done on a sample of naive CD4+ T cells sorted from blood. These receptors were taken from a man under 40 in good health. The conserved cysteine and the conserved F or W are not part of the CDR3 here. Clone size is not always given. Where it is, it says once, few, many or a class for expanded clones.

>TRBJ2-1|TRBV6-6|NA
ASSWASGAYNEQF
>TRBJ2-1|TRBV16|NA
ASSQSGRASGNEQF
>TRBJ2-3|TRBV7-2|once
ASSLDRGTDTQY
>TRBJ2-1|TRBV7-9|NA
ASSYRDRAYNEQF
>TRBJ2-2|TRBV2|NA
ASSNRGGELF
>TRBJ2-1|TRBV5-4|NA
ASSLGATNEQF
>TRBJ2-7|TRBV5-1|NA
ASSLAGGEQY
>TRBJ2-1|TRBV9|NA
ASSVGDTRNEQF
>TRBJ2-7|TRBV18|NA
ASSPLGQGDEQY
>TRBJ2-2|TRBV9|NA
ASSVSAGANTGELF
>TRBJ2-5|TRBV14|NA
ASSVLADKYQETQY
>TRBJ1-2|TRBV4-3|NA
ASSQGQAPYGYT
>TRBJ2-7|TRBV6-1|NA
ASSEVWGSGEQY
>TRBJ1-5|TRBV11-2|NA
ASSLGGQSNQPQH
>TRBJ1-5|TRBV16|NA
ASSRSGGHQPQH
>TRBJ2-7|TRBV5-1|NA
ASSFGRVGVYEQY
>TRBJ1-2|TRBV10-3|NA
AISELTGDWTGGYT
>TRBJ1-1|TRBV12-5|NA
ASGFAETEAF
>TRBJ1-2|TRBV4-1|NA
ASSQLTGHNGYT
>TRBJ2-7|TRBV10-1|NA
ASSEVSGTPSYEQY
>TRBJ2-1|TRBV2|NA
ASSLTGTSGRSGQF
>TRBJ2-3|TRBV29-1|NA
SVGGSQAAGAEDTQY
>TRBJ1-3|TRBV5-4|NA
ASSFPGATNTIY
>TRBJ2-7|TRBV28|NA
ASTGTSGNYEQY
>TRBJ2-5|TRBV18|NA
ASSPRLAEQETQY
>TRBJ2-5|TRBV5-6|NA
ASSTRGVPETQY
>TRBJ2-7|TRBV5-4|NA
ASSPGGRAYHEQY
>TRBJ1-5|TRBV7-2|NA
ASSPVGQPQH
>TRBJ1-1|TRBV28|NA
ASSLGRWNTEAF
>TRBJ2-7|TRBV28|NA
ASRLRPLNKEQY
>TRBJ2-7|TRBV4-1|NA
ASSQDSGYEQY
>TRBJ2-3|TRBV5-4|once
ASSPGIVKDTQY
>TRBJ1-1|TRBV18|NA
ASSPLRASPVGANTEAF
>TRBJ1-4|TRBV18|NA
ASSPRQGLGEKLF
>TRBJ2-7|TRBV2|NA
ASMVDSSYEQY
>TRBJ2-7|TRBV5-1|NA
ASSFSGSTGEQY
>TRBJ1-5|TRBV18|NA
ASSRTGQDQPQH
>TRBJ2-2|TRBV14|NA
ASSPTGGTGELF
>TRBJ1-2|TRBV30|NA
AWSGTGGAGYT
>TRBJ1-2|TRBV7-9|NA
ASSSGTGWGYGYT
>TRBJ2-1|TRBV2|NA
ASSPDYNEQF
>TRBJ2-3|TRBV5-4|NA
ASSLVLAAWGNTQY
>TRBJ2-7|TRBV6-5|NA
ASSFNTGRDEQY
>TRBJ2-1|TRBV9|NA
ASSPRGQHNEQF
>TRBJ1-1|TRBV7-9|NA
ASSSWDSPMNTEAF
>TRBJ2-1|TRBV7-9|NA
ASGGASSYNEQF
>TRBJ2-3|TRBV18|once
ASSPLGLPSTDTQY
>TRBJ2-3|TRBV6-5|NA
ASSWIRSTDTQY
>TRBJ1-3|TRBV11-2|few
ASSLVSGDTIY
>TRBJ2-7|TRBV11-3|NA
ASSLGGTGVNEQY
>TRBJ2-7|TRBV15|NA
ATAGTGGFYEQY
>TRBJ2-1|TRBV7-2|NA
ASSLTPLGLAGGNEQF